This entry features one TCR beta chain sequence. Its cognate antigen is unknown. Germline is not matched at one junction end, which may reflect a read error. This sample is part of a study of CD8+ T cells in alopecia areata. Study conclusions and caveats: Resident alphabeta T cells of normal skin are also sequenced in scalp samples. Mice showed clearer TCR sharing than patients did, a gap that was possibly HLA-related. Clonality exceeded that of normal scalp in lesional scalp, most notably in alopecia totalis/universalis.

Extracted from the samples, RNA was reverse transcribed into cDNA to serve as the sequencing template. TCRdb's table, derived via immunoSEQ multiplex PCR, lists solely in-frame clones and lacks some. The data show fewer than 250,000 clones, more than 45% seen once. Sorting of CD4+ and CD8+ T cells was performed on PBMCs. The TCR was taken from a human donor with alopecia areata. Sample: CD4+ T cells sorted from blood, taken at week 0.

CDR3 sequence (DNA): TGTGCCAGCAATTTACAGGGCAGGAACACTGAAGCTTTCTTT. Translation: CASNLQGRNTEAFF. V usage is TRBV28 and J usage is TRBJ1-1; tentative D call: TRBD1 (6 bases). CDR1 MDHEN and CDR2 SYDVKM come from the germline V gene. The CDR3 spans 14 residues. Full variable domain (missing parts from reference TRBV28 and TRBJ1-1): DVKVTQSSRYLVKRTGEKVFLECVQDMDHENMFWYRQDPGLGLRLIYFSYDVKMKEKGDIPEGYSVSREKKERFSLILESASTNQTSMYLCASNLQGRNTEAFFGQGTRLTVV.